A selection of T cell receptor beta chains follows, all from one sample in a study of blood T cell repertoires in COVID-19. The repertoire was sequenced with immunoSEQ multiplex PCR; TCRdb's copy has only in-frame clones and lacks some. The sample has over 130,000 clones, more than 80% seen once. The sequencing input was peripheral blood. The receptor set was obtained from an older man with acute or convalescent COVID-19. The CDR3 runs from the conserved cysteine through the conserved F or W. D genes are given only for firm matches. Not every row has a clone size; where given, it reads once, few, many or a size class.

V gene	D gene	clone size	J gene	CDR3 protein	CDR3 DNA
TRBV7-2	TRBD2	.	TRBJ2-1	CASSLAFGTSGGGVFF	TGTGCCAGCAGCTTAGCGTTTGGGACTAGCGGGGGCGGCGTGTTCTTC
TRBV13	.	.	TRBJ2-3	CASSLQPGHLTDTQYF	TGTGCCAGCAGCCTGCAGCCGGGACATCTCACAGATACGCAGTATTTT
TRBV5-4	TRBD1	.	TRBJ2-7	CASQGQGYEQYF	TGTGCCAGCCAGGGACAGGGCTACGAGCAGTACTTC
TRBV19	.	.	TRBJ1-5	CASSIDPDQPQHF	TGTGCCAGTAGTATAGATCCGGATCAGCCCCAGCATTTT
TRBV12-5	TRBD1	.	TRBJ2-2	CASGLLRDRAHTGELFF	TGTGCTAGTGGTTTGCTCCGGGACAGGGCCCACACCGGGGAGCTGTTTTTT
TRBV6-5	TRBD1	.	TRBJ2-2	CASTSGQITGELFF	TGTGCCAGCACCTCGGGACAGATCACCGGGGAGCTGTTTTTT
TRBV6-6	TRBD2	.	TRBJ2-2	CASRRGLADTGELFF	TGTGCCAGCAGACGGGGACTAGCAGACACCGGGGAGCTGTTTTTT
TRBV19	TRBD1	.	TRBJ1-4	CASAGTAYEKLFF	TGTGCCAGCGCCGGGACAGCTTATGAAAAACTGTTTTTT
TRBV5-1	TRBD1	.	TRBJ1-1	CASSSRQGSIMNTEAFF	TGCGCCAGCAGCTCACGACAGGGTTCTATTATGAACACTGAAGCTTTCTTT
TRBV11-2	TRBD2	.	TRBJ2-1	CASILAGGSEQFF	TGTGCCAGCATCTTAGCGGGAGGATCTGAGCAGTTCTTC
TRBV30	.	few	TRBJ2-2	CAWSVDSNTGELFF	TGTGCCTGGAGTGTGGACAGTAACACCGGGGAGCTGTTTTTT
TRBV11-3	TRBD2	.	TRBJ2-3	CASSLGTSGRTDTQYF	TGTGCCAGCAGCTTAGGAACTAGCGGGAGGACAGATACGCAGTATTTT
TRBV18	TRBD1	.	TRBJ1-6	CASSPPIAGQSRPPLHF	TGTGCCAGCTCACCACCAATCGCGGGACAGAGTCGCCCCCCCCTCCACTTT
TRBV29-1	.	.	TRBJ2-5	CSVGAEETQYF	TGCAGCGTTGGGGCAGAAGAGACCCAGTACTTC
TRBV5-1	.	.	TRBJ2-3	CASSPEGRARTDTQYF	TGCGCCAGCAGCCCCGAGGGCCGAGCTCGGACAGATACGCAGTATTTT
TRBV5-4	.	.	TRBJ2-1	CASSLGVTLYNEQFF	TGTGCCAGCAGCTTAGGAGTCACCCTATACAATGAGCAGTTCTTC
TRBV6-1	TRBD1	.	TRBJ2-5	CASSEFPPGGLPETQYF	TGTGCCAGCAGTGAATTCCCCCCAGGGGGCCTTCCGGAGACCCAGTACTTC
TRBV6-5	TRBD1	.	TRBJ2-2	CASSGQGNTGELFF	TGTGCCAGCAGCGGACAGGGAAACACCGGGGAGCTGTTTTTT
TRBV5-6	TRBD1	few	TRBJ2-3	CASSLQGQGSDTQYF	TGTGCCAGCAGCCTCCAGGGACAGGGATCAGATACGCAGTATTTT
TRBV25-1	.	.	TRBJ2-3	CATSRQGLSTDTQYF	TGTGCCACCAGCAGGCAGGGGCTGAGCACAGATACGCAGTATTTT
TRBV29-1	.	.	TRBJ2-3	CSRHSRDFDKARTDTQYF	TGCAGCCGCCACTCTCGGGACTTCGACAAAGCTCGCACAGATACGCAGTATTTT
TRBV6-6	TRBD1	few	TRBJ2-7	CASGGTGDGEQYF	TGTGCCAGCGGAGGGACAGGGGACGGAGAGCAGTACTTC
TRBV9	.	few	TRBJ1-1	CASSVEEASEAFF	TGTGCCAGCAGCGTAGAAGAGGCCTCTGAAGCTTTCTTT
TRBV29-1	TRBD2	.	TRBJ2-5	CSASHGGSQETQYF	TGCAGCGCCTCTCACGGGGGGAGCCAAGAGACCCAGTACTTC
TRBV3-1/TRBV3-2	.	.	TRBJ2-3	CASSQDYSAGADTQYF	TGTGCCAGCAGCCAGGACTATTCAGCCGGGGCAGATACGCAGTATTTT
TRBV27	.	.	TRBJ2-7	CASLASGSYEQYF	TGTGCTAGCCTAGCTTCGGGCTCCTACGAGCAGTACTTC
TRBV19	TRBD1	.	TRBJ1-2	CASRELTGREYYGYTF	TGTGCCAGTAGAGAATTGACAGGGCGTGAGTACTATGGCTACACCTTC
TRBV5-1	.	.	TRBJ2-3	CASSLGLMLTDTQYF	TGCGCCAGCAGCTTGGGCCTAATGCTGACAGATACGCAGTATTTT
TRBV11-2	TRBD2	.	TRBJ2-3	CASSFTSGVKADTQYF	TGTGCCAGCAGCTTCACTAGCGGGGTGAAGGCAGATACGCAGTATTTT
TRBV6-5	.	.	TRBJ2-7	CASSPFGGAYEQYF	TGTGCCAGCAGTCCCTTCGGGGGTGCCTACGAGCAGTACTTC
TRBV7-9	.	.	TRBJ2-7	CASSSAGAGYEQYF	TGTGCCAGCAGCTCAGCCGGGGCGGGGTACGAGCAGTACTTC
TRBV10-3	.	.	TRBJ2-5	CAISERGAETQYF	TGTGCCATCAGTGAGCGTGGGGCGGAGACCCAGTACTTC
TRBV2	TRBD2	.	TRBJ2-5	CASSEVRGERETQYF	TGTGCCAGCAGTGAAGTGCGGGGGGAGCGAGAGACCCAGTACTTC
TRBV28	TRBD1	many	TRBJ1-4	CASSSPTGGENEKLFF	TGTGCCAGCAGTTCACCGACAGGGGGGGAAAATGAAAAACTGTTTTTT
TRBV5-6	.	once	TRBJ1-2	CASSPGDYGYTF	TGTGCCAGCAGCCCGGGGGACTATGGCTACACCTTC
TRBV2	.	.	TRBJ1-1	CASTTEKNTEAFF	TGTGCCAGTACGACGGAGAAGAACACTGAAGCTTTCTTT
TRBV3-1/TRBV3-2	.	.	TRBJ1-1	CASSQEGGPNTEAFF	TGTGCCAGCAGCCAAGAGGGGGGGCCCAACACTGAAGCTTTCTTT
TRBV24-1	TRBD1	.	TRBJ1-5	CATSDSTGAKQPQHF	TGTGCCACCAGTGATTCTACAGGGGCAAAACAGCCCCAGCATTTT
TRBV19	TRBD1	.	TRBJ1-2	CASSSPGQATNYGYTF	TGTGCCAGTTCTTCACCGGGACAGGCGACTAACTATGGCTACACCTTC
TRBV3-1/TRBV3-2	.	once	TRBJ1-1	CASSQAWNTEAFF	TGTGCCAGCAGCCAAGCCTGGAACACTGAAGCTTTCTTT
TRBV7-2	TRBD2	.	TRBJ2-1	CASTLSGTSVTWSYNEQFF	TGTGCCAGCACCCTGTCCGGGACTAGCGTCACGTGGAGTTACAATGAGCAGTTCTTC
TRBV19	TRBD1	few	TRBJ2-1	CASSMRGRTNEQFF	TGTGCCAGTAGTATGAGGGGGCGTACCAATGAGCAGTTCTTC
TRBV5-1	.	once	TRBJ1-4	CARGGTYNEKLFF	TGCGCACGCGGCGGGACTTATAATGAAAAACTGTTTTTT
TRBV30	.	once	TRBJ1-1	CAWRLPALTTEAFF	TGTGCCTGGAGGCTCCCCGCACTCACCACTGAAGCTTTCTTT
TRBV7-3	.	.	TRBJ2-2	CASSLIGGGNTGELFF	TGTGCCAGCAGCTTAATAGGCGGGGGCAACACCGGGGAGCTGTTTTTT
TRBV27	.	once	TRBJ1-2	CASSLGGQAYGYTF	TGTGCCAGCAGCCTCGGGGGGCAGGCCTATGGCTACACCTTC
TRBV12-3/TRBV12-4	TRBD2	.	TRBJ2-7	CASKHGGGLFTYF	TGTGCCAGCAAACACGGGGGGGGCCTTTTTACGTACTTC
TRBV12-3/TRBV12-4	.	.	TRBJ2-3	CASRATDTQYF	TGTGCCAGCAGAGCGACAGATACGCAGTATTTT
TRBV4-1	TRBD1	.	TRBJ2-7	CASSQGQGVVAEQYF	TGCGCCAGCAGCCAAGGACAGGGAGTTGTGGCCGAGCAGTACTTC
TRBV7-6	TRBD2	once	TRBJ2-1	CASSPRTSGSVNEQFF	TGTGCCAGCAGCCCACGGACTAGCGGGAGCGTCAATGAGCAGTTCTTC
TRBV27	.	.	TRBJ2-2	CTSGDYPNTGELFF	TGTACCAGTGGAGATTATCCGAACACCGGGGAGCTGTTTTTT
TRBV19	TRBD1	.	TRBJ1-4	CASSPDRVENEKLFF	TGTGCCAGTAGCCCCGACAGGGTAGAGAATGAAAAACTGTTTTTT
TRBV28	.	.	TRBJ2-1	CASSPQGLNEQFF	TGTGCCAGCAGTCCACAGGGACTAAATGAGCAGTTCTTC
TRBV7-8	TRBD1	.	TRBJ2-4	CASSLSGTGTKNIQYF	TGTGCCAGCAGCTTATCAGGGACAGGGACCAAAAACATTCAGTACTTC
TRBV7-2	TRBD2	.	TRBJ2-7	CASSRGGSSYEQYF	TGTGCCAGCAGCCGGGGGGGGTCCTCCTACGAGCAGTACTTC
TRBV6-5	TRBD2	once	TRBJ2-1	CASRGLSGSEQFF	TGTGCCAGCAGGGGGCTTAGCGGGAGTGAGCAGTTCTTC
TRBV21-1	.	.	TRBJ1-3	CASSSRQGWGRNTIYF	TGTGCCAGCAGCTCACGACAGGGTTGGGGAAGGAACACCATATATTTT
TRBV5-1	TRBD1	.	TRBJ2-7	CASSIQGNVGTGPSTGSYEQYF	TGCGCCAGCAGCATCCAAGGAAATGTAGGGACAGGGCCGAGTACTGGCTCCTACGAGCAGTACTTC
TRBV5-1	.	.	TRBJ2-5	CASSLALAETQYF	TGCGCCAGCAGCTTGGCTCTAGCGGAGACCCAGTACTTC